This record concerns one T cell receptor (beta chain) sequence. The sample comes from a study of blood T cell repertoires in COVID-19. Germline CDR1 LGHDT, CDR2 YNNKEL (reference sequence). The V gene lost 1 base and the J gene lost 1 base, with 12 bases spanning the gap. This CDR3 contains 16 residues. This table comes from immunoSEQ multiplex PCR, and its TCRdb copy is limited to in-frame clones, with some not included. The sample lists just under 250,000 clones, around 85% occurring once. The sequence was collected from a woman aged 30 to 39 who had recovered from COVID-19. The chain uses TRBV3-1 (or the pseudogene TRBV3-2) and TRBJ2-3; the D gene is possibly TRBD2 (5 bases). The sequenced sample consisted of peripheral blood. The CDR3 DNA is TGTGCCAGCAGCCAAGGGAAGCGGCAGGGCACAGATACGCAGTATTTT. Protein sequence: CASSQGKRQGTDTQYF.